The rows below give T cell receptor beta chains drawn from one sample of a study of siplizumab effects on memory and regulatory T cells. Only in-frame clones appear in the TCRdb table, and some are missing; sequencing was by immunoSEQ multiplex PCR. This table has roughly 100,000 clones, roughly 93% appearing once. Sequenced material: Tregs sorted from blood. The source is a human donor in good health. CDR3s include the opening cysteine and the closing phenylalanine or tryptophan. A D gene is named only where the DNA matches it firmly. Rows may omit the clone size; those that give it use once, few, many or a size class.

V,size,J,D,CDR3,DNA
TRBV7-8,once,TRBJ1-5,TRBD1,CASSQGQGYQPQHF,TGTGCCAGCAGCCAGGGACAGGGTTACCAGCCCCAGCATTTT
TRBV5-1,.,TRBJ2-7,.,CASSLNTGRTREQYF,TGCGCCAGCAGCCTCAACACCGGGAGAACCCGCGAGCAGTACTTC
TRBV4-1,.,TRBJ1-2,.,CASSQVTANYGYTF,TGCGCCAGCAGCCAAGTGACAGCTAACTATGGCTACACCTTC
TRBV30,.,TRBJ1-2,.,CAWSTYRNTYGYTF,TGTGCCTGGAGTACGTATAGGAACACCTATGGCTACACCTTC
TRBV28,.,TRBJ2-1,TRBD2,CASRPGLAGEEQFF,TGTGCCAGCAGACCCGGACTAGCGGGTGAGGAGCAGTTCTTC
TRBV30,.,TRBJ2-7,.,CAWRGSASKQYF,TGTGCCTGGAGAGGGTCGGCGAGTAAGCAGTACTTC
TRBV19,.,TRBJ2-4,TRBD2,CASSRTGTIISNIQYF,TGTGCCAGTAGCCGGACCGGGACTATCATATCAAACATTCAGTACTTC
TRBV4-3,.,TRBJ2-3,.,CASSQVGSSDTQYF,TGCGCCAGCAGCCAAGTTGGCAGCTCAGATACGCAGTATTTT
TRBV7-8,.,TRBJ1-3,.,CASSLGSDTIYF,TGTGCCAGCAGCTTAGGCAGCGACACCATATATTTT
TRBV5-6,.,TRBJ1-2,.,CASSSPGRPYGYTF,TGTGCCAGCAGCTCCCCGGGACGGCCCTATGGCTACACCTTC
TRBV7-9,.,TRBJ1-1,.,CASSFGGLNTEAFF,TGTGCCAGCAGCTTCGGAGGGCTCAACACTGAAGCTTTCTTT
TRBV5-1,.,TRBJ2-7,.,CASSAESRDFPYEQYF,TGCGCCAGCAGCGCGGAAAGCCGGGATTTCCCCTACGAGCAGTACTTC
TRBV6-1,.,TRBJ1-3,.,CASSESGTIYF,TGTGCCAGCAGTGAGAGCGGCACCATATATTTT
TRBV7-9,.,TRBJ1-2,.,CASSLSGREDYGYTF,TGTGCCAGCAGCTTATCGGGCAGGGAGGACTATGGCTACACCTTC
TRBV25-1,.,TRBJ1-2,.,CASSVGRGAYGYTF,TGTGCCAGCAGTGTAGGCAGGGGAGCCTATGGCTACACCTTC
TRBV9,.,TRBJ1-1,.,CASSVGDPWNTEAFF,TGTGCCAGCAGCGTAGGGGACCCATGGAACACTGAAGCTTTCTTT
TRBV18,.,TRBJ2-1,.,CASSALGAPYNEQFF,TGTGCCAGCTCAGCCCTCGGGGCCCCCTACAATGAGCAGTTCTTC
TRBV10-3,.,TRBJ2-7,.,CAISEAVGTGILEQYF,TGTGCCATCAGTGAGGCAGTGGGAACGGGGATTTTGGAGCAGTACTTC
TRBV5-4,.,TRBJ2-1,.,CASSRGGHYNEQFF,TGTGCCAGCAGCCGCGGGGGCCATTACAATGAGCAGTTCTTC
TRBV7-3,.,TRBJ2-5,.,CASSPTRDSQTQYF,TGTGCCAGCAGCCCTACTCGGGACTCGCAGACCCAGTACTTC
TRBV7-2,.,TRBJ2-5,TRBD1,CASSADRVETQYF,TGTGCCAGCAGCGCCGACAGGGTAGAGACCCAGTACTTC
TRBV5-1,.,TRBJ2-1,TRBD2,CASSFGAGLSYNEQFF,TGCGCCAGCAGCTTCGGAGCGGGACTAAGCTACAATGAGCAGTTCTTC
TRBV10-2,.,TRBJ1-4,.,CASRASGRGANEKLFF,TGCGCCAGCAGGGCCAGTGGCCGGGGGGCTAATGAAAAACTGTTTTTT
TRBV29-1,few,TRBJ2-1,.,CSVDRAGLYNEQFF,TGCAGCGTTGACAGGGCTGGCCTTTACAATGAGCAGTTCTTC
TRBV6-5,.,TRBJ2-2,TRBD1,CASSSWTGGAVGELFF,TGTGCCAGCAGTTCCTGGACAGGGGGCGCGGTCGGGGAGCTGTTTTTT
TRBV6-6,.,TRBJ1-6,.,CASSSWAESNSPLHF,TGTGCCAGCAGCTCGTGGGCAGAGAGTAATTCACCCCTCCACTTT
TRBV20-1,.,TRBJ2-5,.,CSAGPLETQYF,TGCAGTGCTGGCCCCTTGGAGACCCAGTACTTC
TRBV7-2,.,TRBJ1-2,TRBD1,CASSLVRDSLGGYTF,TGTGCCAGCAGCTTAGTCCGGGACAGCTTGGGCGGCTACACCTTC
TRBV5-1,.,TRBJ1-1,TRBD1,CASRLTGGFRDTEAFF,TGCGCCAGCAGGTTGACAGGGGGCTTTAGGGACACTGAAGCTTTCTTT
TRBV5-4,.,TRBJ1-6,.,CASSPRTGFYSPLHF,TGTGCCAGCAGCCCACGTACAGGGTTTTATTCACCCCTCCACTTT
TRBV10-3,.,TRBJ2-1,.,CAIGAQVGSNEQFF,TGTGCCATCGGTGCACAGGTGGGGAGCAATGAGCAGTTCTTC
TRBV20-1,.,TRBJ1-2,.,CSAVSVYGYTF,TGCAGTGCTGTTTCCGTGTATGGCTACACCTTC
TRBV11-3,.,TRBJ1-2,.,CARSTEFFYGYTF,TGTGCCAGGTCGACAGAGTTTTTCTATGGCTACACCTTC
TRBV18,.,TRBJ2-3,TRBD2,CASSAGLAGPHGYF,TGTGCCAGCTCAGCGGGACTAGCGGGCCCCCACGGGTATTTT
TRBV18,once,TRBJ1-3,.,CASSPGPAVSGSF,TGTGCCAGCTCACCGGGCCCCGCAGTCAGTGGAAGTTTT
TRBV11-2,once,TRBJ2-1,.,CASSFLRGEHEQFF,TGTGCCAGCAGCTTTCTCAGGGGGGAGCATGAGCAGTTCTTC
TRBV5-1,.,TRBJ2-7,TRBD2,CASRGRLAGNYEQYF,TGCGCCAGCAGGGGGAGACTAGCGGGGAACTACGAGCAGTACTTC
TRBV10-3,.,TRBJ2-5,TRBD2,CAISATSRETQYF,TGTGCCATCAGTGCGACTAGCAGGGAGACCCAGTACTTC
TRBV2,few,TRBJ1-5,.,CASSEGQINQPQHF,TGTGCCAGCAGTGAAGGTCAGATCAATCAGCCCCAGCATTTT
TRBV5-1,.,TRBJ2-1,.,CASSLGQEQFF,TGCGCCAGCAGCCTGGGACAAGAGCAGTTCTTC
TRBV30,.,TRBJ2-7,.,CAWSVPRDITRRYEQYF,TGTGCCTGGAGTGTTCCCCGGGACATCACGAGGCGCTACGAGCAGTACTTC
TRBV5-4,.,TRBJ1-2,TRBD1,CASSLFQGAGGYTF,TGTGCCAGCAGCTTGTTCCAGGGGGCGGGTGGCTACACCTTC
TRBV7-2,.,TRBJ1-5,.,CASSFNRNQPQHF,TGTGCCAGCAGCTTTAATCGCAATCAGCCCCAGCATTTT
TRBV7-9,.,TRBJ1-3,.,CASSERQDSGNTIYF,TGTGCCAGCAGCGAGCGACAGGACTCTGGAAACACCATATATTTT
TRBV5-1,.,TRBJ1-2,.,CASSLGQHGYTF,TGCGCCAGCAGCTTGGGGCAGCATGGCTACACCTTC
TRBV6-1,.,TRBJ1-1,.,CASSELRKDTEAFF,TGTGCCAGCAGTGAACTTAGGAAGGACACTGAAGCTTTCTTT
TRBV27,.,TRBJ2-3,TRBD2,CASHSLAASEDTQYF,TGTGCCAGCCATTCTCTAGCGGCTAGCGAGGATACGCAGTATTTT
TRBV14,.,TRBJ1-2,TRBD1,CASSADRGHGYTF,TGTGCCAGCAGCGCGGACAGGGGCCATGGCTACACCTTC
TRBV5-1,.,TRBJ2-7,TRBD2,CASSVTSGSYEQYF,TGCGCCAGCAGTGTTACTAGCGGGTCCTACGAGCAGTACTTC
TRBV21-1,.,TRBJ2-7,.,CASSSRSDGGREQYF,TGTGCCAGCAGTTCACGATCGGACGGGGGGAGGGAGCAGTACTTC
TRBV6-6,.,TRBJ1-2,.,CASRDLGGDYGYTF,TGTGCCAGCCGGGACCTTGGAGGGGACTATGGCTACACCTTC
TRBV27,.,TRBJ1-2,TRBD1,CASRQGAPSNYGYTF,TGTGCCAGCAGGCAGGGGGCCCCTTCTAACTATGGCTACACCTTC
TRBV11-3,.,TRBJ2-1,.,CASSLSGVNNEQFF,TGTGCCAGCAGCTTATCAGGGGTAAACAATGAGCAGTTCTTC
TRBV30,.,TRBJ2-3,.,CAWKPGLRTDTQYF,TGTGCCTGGAAGCCGGGACTGCGTACAGATACGCAGTATTTT